Listed below are T cell receptor beta chains from one sample, sequenced in a study of shared clonotypes between healthy human individuals. Only in-frame clones appear in the TCRdb table, and some are missing; sequencing was by immunoSEQ multiplex PCR. The table includes about 1 million clones, more than 75% detected once. Source material: memory CD4+ T cells from PBMCs. All receptors derive from a man younger than 30 in good health. Some clones in this sample may be carry-over from other donors' samples. The CDR3 runs from the conserved cysteine through the conserved F or W. The order of the fields is V gene, clone size, D gene, J gene, CDR3 protein, CDR3 DNA. A D gene is named only where the DNA matches it firmly. Size is stated for part of the rows, as once, few or many counts, or as a class when the clone is expanded.

V gene: TRBV2
clone size: .
D gene: TRBD2
J gene: TRBJ2-1
CDR3 protein: CASRPGLVYNEQFF
CDR3 DNA: TGTGCCAGCAGGCCGGGACTAGTTTACAATGAGCAGTTCTTC

V gene: TRBV7-2
clone size: .
D gene: TRBD2
J gene: TRBJ2-7
CDR3 protein: CASSLAISLAGSEQYF
CDR3 DNA: TGTGCCAGCAGCTTAGCGATCTCCCTAGCGGGTAGCGAGCAGTACTTC

V gene: TRBV29-1
clone size: .
D gene: .
J gene: TRBJ1-3
CDR3 protein: CSVLRVGTPGNTIYF
CDR3 DNA: TGCAGCGTATTAAGGGTCGGGACACCGGGAAACACCATATATTTT

V gene: TRBV7-2
clone size: .
D gene: .
J gene: TRBJ1-6
CDR3 protein: CASSLNSPLHF
CDR3 DNA: TGTGCCAGCAGCCTGAATTCACCCCTCCACTTT

V gene: TRBV7-9
clone size: once
D gene: TRBD1
J gene: TRBJ2-5
CDR3 protein: CASSPRQGAGETQYF
CDR3 DNA: TGTGCCAGCAGCCCCAGGCAGGGGGCAGGGGAGACCCAGTACTTC

V gene: TRBV5-1
clone size: .
D gene: TRBD1
J gene: TRBJ2-7
CDR3 protein: CASSLRTGYEQYF
CDR3 DNA: TGCGCCAGCAGCCTCAGGACAGGATACGAGCAGTACTTC

V gene: TRBV7-9
clone size: .
D gene: TRBD1
J gene: TRBJ2-3
CDR3 protein: CASSLDREPKDTQYF
CDR3 DNA: TGTGCCAGCAGCCTTGACAGGGAGCCTAAGGATACGCAGTATTTT

V gene: TRBV5-6
clone size: once
D gene: .
J gene: TRBJ2-5
CDR3 protein: CASSLDLGENQETQYF
CDR3 DNA: TGTGCCAGCAGCTTGGATTTAGGGGAAAACCAAGAGACCCAGTACTTC

V gene: TRBV11-2
clone size: many
D gene: .
J gene: TRBJ2-1
CDR3 protein: CASGVSRSSYNEQFF
CDR3 DNA: TGTGCCAGCGGGGTTAGCAGGAGCTCCTACAATGAGCAGTTCTTC

V gene: TRBV7-8
clone size: .
D gene: TRBD2
J gene: TRBJ2-3
CDR3 protein: CASSPNPPGLAKLDTQYF
CDR3 DNA: TGTGCCAGCAGCCCGAACCCCCCGGGACTAGCAAAATTAGATACGCAGTATTTT

V gene: TRBV7-8
clone size: .
D gene: .
J gene: TRBJ1-1
CDR3 protein: CASSLEGQHTEAFF
CDR3 DNA: TGTGCCAGCAGCTTAGAGGGCCAGCACACTGAAGCTTTCTTT

V gene: TRBV7-6
clone size: .
D gene: .
J gene: TRBJ2-6
CDR3 protein: CASSLGSSFLLRSGANVLTF
CDR3 DNA: TGTGCCAGCAGCTTAGGGAGCAGTTTCCTCTTACGCTCTGGGGCCAACGTCCTGACTTTC

V gene: TRBV28
clone size: .
D gene: .
J gene: TRBJ1-5
CDR3 protein: CASSRTDYSNQPQHF
CDR3 DNA: TGTGCCAGCAGCCGGACAGATTATAGCAATCAGCCCCAGCATTTT

V gene: TRBV6-6
clone size: .
D gene: .
J gene: TRBJ1-1
CDR3 protein: CASRGEGLGTEAFF
CDR3 DNA: TGTGCCAGCAGGGGGGAGGGCCTAGGCACTGAAGCTTTCTTT

V gene: TRBV25-1
clone size: .
D gene: .
J gene: TRBJ2-1
CDR3 protein: CASSVLGGRSLNEQFF
CDR3 DNA: TGTGCCAGCAGTGTTTTGGGGGGGCGGTCCCTCAATGAGCAGTTCTTC

V gene: TRBV28
clone size: .
D gene: TRBD1
J gene: TRBJ1-2
CDR3 protein: CALEKKGAWGSGYTF
CDR3 DNA: TGTGCATTGGAAAAAAAGGGGGCGTGGGGGAGCGGCTACACCTTC

V gene: TRBV4-1
clone size: .
D gene: TRBD2
J gene: TRBJ2-3
CDR3 protein: CASVDPGLQTDTQYF
CDR3 DNA: TGCGCCAGCGTAGACCCGGGACTACAAACAGATACGCAGTATTTT

V gene: TRBV30
clone size: .
D gene: TRBD2
J gene: TRBJ2-2
CDR3 protein: CAWSLAGESTGELFF
CDR3 DNA: TGTGCCTGGAGTCTAGCGGGAGAAAGCACCGGGGAGCTGTTTTTT

V gene: TRBV27
clone size: few
D gene: .
J gene: TRBJ2-7
CDR3 protein: CASSLGAAYEQYF
CDR3 DNA: TGTGCCAGCAGTCTAGGAGCGGCCTACGAGCAGTACTTC

V gene: TRBV20-1
clone size: .
D gene: .
J gene: TRBJ2-1
CDR3 protein: CSALQLVRQFF
CDR3 DNA: TGCAGTGCCCTACAACTAGTCCGTCAGTTCTTC

V gene: TRBV18
clone size: .
D gene: .
J gene: TRBJ1-3
CDR3 protein: CASSPPSGGAGNTIYF
CDR3 DNA: TGTGCCAGCTCACCACCGTCGGGGGGCGCTGGAAACACCATATATTTT

V gene: TRBV5-1
clone size: .
D gene: TRBD1
J gene: TRBJ1-1
CDR3 protein: CASRLKQGAGTEAFF
CDR3 DNA: TGCGCCAGCAGGCTTAAACAGGGGGCTGGCACTGAAGCTTTCTTT

V gene: TRBV7-2
clone size: once
D gene: TRBD2
J gene: TRBJ2-5
CDR3 protein: CASSLLGVAGIQETQYF
CDR3 DNA: TGTGCCAGCAGCCTCCTAGGGGTAGCGGGGATACAAGAGACCCAGTACTTC

V gene: TRBV6-1
clone size: .
D gene: .
J gene: TRBJ2-5
CDR3 protein: CASRRGQETQYF
CDR3 DNA: TGTGCCAGCAGACGGGGGCAAGAGACCCAGTACTTC

V gene: TRBV6-6
clone size: few
D gene: TRBD2
J gene: TRBJ2-2
CDR3 protein: CASRLAGVPGELFF
CDR3 DNA: TGTGCCAGCCGACTAGCGGGAGTGCCCGGGGAGCTGTTTTTT

V gene: TRBV5-1
clone size: .
D gene: .
J gene: TRBJ2-3
CDR3 protein: CASSAWGDGTDTQYF
CDR3 DNA: TGCGCCAGCAGCGCCTGGGGGGATGGCACAGATACGCAGTATTTT

V gene: TRBV28
clone size: .
D gene: .
J gene: TRBJ2-3
CDR3 protein: CASSERVGRDTQYF
CDR3 DNA: TGTGCCAGCAGTGAGCGGGTGGGGAGGGATACGCAGTATTTT

V gene: TRBV28
clone size: once
D gene: TRBD1
J gene: TRBJ2-7
CDR3 protein: CASSFRGQGQREQYF
CDR3 DNA: TGTGCCAGCAGTTTTCGGGGACAGGGCCAGCGGGAGCAGTACTTC

V gene: TRBV5-1
clone size: .
D gene: TRBD1
J gene: TRBJ1-4
CDR3 protein: CASSSQGATEKLFF
CDR3 DNA: TGCGCCAGCAGCTCCCAGGGGGCTACCGAAAAACTGTTTTTT

V gene: TRBV6-1
clone size: .
D gene: TRBD1
J gene: TRBJ1-4
CDR3 protein: CASREGAREKLFF
CDR3 DNA: TGTGCCAGCAGGGAGGGGGCGCGGGAAAAACTGTTTTTT

V gene: TRBV28
clone size: .
D gene: .
J gene: TRBJ1-2
CDR3 protein: CASTSRYGYTF
CDR3 DNA: TGTGCCAGCACCTCCCGCTATGGCTACACCTTC

V gene: TRBV5-1
clone size: once
D gene: .
J gene: TRBJ2-7
CDR3 protein: CASSLDAVAYEQYF
CDR3 DNA: TGCGCCAGCAGCTTGGACGCAGTCGCCTACGAGCAGTACTTC

V gene: TRBV10-2
clone size: .
D gene: .
J gene: TRBJ1-1
CDR3 protein: CASSEEGRGRAEAFF
CDR3 DNA: TGCGCCAGCAGTGAGGAGGGCAGGGGAAGGGCTGAAGCTTTCTTT

V gene: TRBV28
clone size: .
D gene: .
J gene: TRBJ1-2
CDR3 protein: CATASEQNYGYTF
CDR3 DNA: TGTGCCACCGCATCAGAGCAAAACTATGGCTACACCTTC

V gene: TRBV5-1
clone size: .
D gene: TRBD1
J gene: TRBJ2-7
CDR3 protein: CASSATTGTGPIGQYF
CDR3 DNA: TGCGCCAGCAGCGCCACTACCGGGACAGGCCCTATCGGGCAGTACTTC

V gene: TRBV11-2
clone size: .
D gene: TRBD2
J gene: TRBJ2-2
CDR3 protein: CASSSSGRVPGELFF
CDR3 DNA: TGTGCCAGCAGCTCGAGCGGGAGGGTGCCCGGGGAGCTGTTTTTT

V gene: TRBV7-3
clone size: .
D gene: .
J gene: TRBJ1-2
CDR3 protein: CASSLEPNYGYTF
CDR3 DNA: TGTGCCAGCAGCTTAGAGCCCAACTATGGCTACACCTTC

V gene: TRBV18
clone size: .
D gene: .
J gene: TRBJ1-3
CDR3 protein: CASSEDTGPGNTIYF
CDR3 DNA: TGTGCCAGCTCCGAGGATACAGGGCCGGGAAACACCATATATTTT

V gene: TRBV30
clone size: .
D gene: TRBD2
J gene: TRBJ2-2
CDR3 protein: CAWSGLAGDAGELFF
CDR3 DNA: TGTGCCTGGAGTGGATTAGCGGGAGATGCCGGGGAGCTGTTTTTT

V gene: TRBV27
clone size: many
D gene: .
J gene: TRBJ2-5
CDR3 protein: CASSSGGWGETQYF
CDR3 DNA: TGTGCCAGCAGTTCTGGGGGGTGGGGGGAGACCCAGTACTTC

V gene: TRBV27
clone size: .
D gene: TRBD1
J gene: TRBJ1-2
CDR3 protein: CASSFGTAKYGYTF
CDR3 DNA: TGTGCCAGCAGTTTTGGGACAGCAAAATATGGCTACACCTTC

V gene: TRBV4-1
clone size: few
D gene: .
J gene: TRBJ1-5
CDR3 protein: CASSQGMQGRQPQHF
CDR3 DNA: TGCGCCAGCAGCCAAGGAATGCAGGGAAGGCAGCCCCAGCATTTT

V gene: TRBV10-1
clone size: .
D gene: .
J gene: TRBJ1-1
CDR3 protein: CASRQGMNTEAFF
CDR3 DNA: TGCGCCAGTAGGCAGGGGATGAACACTGAAGCTTTCTTT

V gene: TRBV6-5
clone size: .
D gene: .
J gene: TRBJ1-2
CDR3 protein: CASRAAGDTSYGYTF
CDR3 DNA: TGTGCCAGCCGAGCGGCAGGGGATACTAGCTATGGCTACACCTTC

V gene: TRBV7-2
clone size: .
D gene: TRBD2
J gene: TRBJ2-7
CDR3 protein: CASSLVALAGEQYF
CDR3 DNA: TGTGCCAGCAGCTTAGTAGCGCTAGCGGGCGAGCAGTACTTC